This T cell receptor (beta chain) was recorded in a study of blood T cells in healthy people across ages (dated by TCRdb to the mid-2010s). About the investigation overall: In model experiments, template switching captured about one uniquely barcoded TCR beta cDNA molecule for every two T cells. Using the same blood draw, the study looked at two additional independent replicas of 1 million unique cDNA reads for two donors, one aged 18 to 30 and the other aged 80 or older. Donors of different ages were randomly distributed across sequencing lanes to avoid experimental bias. Four age groups were formed from the donors: young (average 16 years), middle-aged (around 37), aged (about 62) and long-lived (around 82). The study measured age-related changes in TCR beta repertoire diversity using deep sequencing normalized with unique cDNA molecular identifiers. What the authors observed across the whole study: Because donor CMV infection status was unknown, age-related changes in expanded clonotypes were potentially confounded. Total diversity estimates from one million sequenced T cells were considered lower bounds and underestimates. As age increased, observed TCR beta diversity per million T cells dropped in a roughly linear way, and a significant reduction was already evident by age roughly 40. Compared with the aged group, the long-lived group had more naive CD4+ T cells, fewer expanded clones and increased TCR diversity, suggesting age selection. Because profiling used bulk unsorted PBMCs, naive and antigen-experienced compartments could not be compared conclusively. A strong correlation was found between observed TCR beta diversity and the percentage of naive T cells measured by flow cytometry.

Systemically healthy Caucasian individuals from Russia, 35 to 40 in total and aged about 6 to 100 years, were included as donors. Each donor gave 8 to 10 milliliters of peripheral blood, collected into EDTA-treated Vacutainer tubes. PBMCs were isolated by Ficoll-Paque density-gradient centrifugation, with at least 6 million obtained per sample. Trizol reagent was used to extract total RNA from the PBMCs, yielding at least 6 micrograms per sample. For every donor, an aliquot of PBMCs went through flow cytometry to measure the percentages of naive CD45RAhigh/CD27high T cells. Libraries were prepared through 5' RACE. Instrument on record: Illumina HiSeq 2500. A second PCR of roughly 6 to 12 cycles was run with a J-beta primer mix and a sample-barcoded 5' primer. A template-switch 5' adaptor carrying 12 random nucleotides introduced a unique molecular identifier onto each TCR beta cDNA molecule. Each sample yielded at least 2.5 million CDR3-containing paired-end reads. The Mint cDNA synthesis kit, primed by a TRBC-specific oligonucleotide, was used to synthesize first-strand cDNA from all RNA. After uracil-DNA glycosylase treatment, a first 18-cycle PCR used universal primers M1SS and BC2_uni_R on all cDNA. The paper's data handling went like this. For normalization, 1 million high-quality reads, each with a distinct molecular identifier, were randomly selected from each sample. Instead of being binned into consensus sequences, reads with shared molecular identifiers were discarded. MiTCR, run with a Q25 quality threshold and the strictest error-elimination algorithm, handled CDR3 identification, clonotype clustering and error correction. A nonparametric unseen species model using Euler transformation provided a lower-bound estimate of total TCR beta diversity. TCRdb ran its own pipeline on the public reads, namely fastp trimming at Q25 and MiXCR clone calling, and kept in-frame beta chains. Every distinct CDR3 protein forms one entry, paired with its most common genes and DNA. TCRdb, not the original authors, processed these V and J calls. The sample table shows 850,000 to 1,100,000 distinct CDR3 sequences, and 35% to 40% are seen once. Less than 15% of the sample is taken by the ten largest.

V lost 1 base and J lost 4 bases; the stretch between them is 7 bases long. The CDR3 covers 13 residues, taking in both the cysteine and the phenylalanine. Left in the record is the CDR3 DNA by itself, 39 bases read in frame from the first base. The germline V gene encodes CDR1 DFQATT and CDR2 SNEGSKA (reference sequence). This clonotype was detected only a few times. What antigen it recognizes has not been identified. No much larger clonotype is one base removed from it; base qualities were not supplied. The V and J genes are TRBV20-1 and TRBJ1-4; a confident D gene designation cannot be given. The sequencing input was blood. This TCR derives from a man between 18 and 29 years old in good health. Here is the DNA: TGCAGTGCTAGAGGGCCATATAATGAAAAACTGTTTTTT. This yields the protein CSARGPYNEKLFF.